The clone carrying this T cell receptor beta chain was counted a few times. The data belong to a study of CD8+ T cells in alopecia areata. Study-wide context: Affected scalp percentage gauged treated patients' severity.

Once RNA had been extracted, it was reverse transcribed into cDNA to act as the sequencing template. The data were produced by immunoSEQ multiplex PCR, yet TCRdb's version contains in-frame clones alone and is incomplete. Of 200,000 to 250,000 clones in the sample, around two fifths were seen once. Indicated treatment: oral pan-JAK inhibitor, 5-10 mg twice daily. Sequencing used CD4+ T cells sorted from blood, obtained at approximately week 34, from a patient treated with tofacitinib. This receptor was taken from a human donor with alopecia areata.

The CDR3 nucleotides are TGTGCCACCAGCAGAGGTCCAGGAAATCAGCCCCAGCATTTT. Translated: CATSRGPGNQPQHF. The gene calls are TRBV15 and TRBJ1-5, with D unresolved. This CDR3 is 14 amino acids long. CDR1 is LNHNV, CDR2 YYDKDF, per germline (reference sequence). Trimming cost V 1 base and J 4 bases, with 8 bases left between them. The full variable domain, in which reference TRBV15 and TRBJ1-5 provide the parts outside the CDR3, is DAMVIQNPRYQVTQFGKPVTLSCSQTLNHNVMYWYQQKSSQAPKLLFHYYDKDFNNEADTPDNFQSRRPNTSFCFLDIRSPGLGDTAMYLCATSRGPGNQPQHFGDGTRLSIL.